The 32 T cell receptor beta chains presented below share a single source sample, sequenced in a study of vaccination effects on CD4 cells after COVID-19. Clones were read by immunoSEQ multiplex PCR, and TCRdb kept only the in-frame ones, dropping some. The sample has 55,000 to 90,000 clones, about 69% seen once. The antigens of these receptors remain unknown. Viral peptide pool expansion of antigen-specific CD4+ T cells preceded sequencing in the ViraFEST assay. The culture ran for about 10 days, and then CD4+ T cells were isolated. Documented for the person is a PCR-confirmed SARS-CoV-2 infection occurring between March and December 2020. Here the sequenced sample was CD4+ T cells from PBMCs cultured with HIV peptides, taken before COVID-19 vaccination. As for subset: HIV-1 Nef peptide pool negative control/reference culture. These TCRs come from a human donor who had a prior SARS-CoV-2 infection.

The chain carries TRBV10-3 and TRBJ2-7; a weak D match, TRBD2 (6 bases). CDR1 is ENHRY, CDR2 SYGVKD, per germline. This CDR3 has 14 amino acids. V dropped 5 bases and J dropped 5 bases, with 16 bases sitting between them. CDR3 amino acids: CAISFGYRGDEQYF. The DNA of the CDR3 is TGTGCCATCAGTTTCGGTTATCGCGGGGACGAGCAGTACTTC.

In its sample, this clone was seen a few times. The DNA for the CDR3 is TGTGCCAGCAGTTTTGGCCGGGGGCAGTTCTTC. This gives the protein CASSFGRGQFF. This chain uses TRBV12-3 or TRBV12-4 with TRBJ2-1; D perhaps matches TRBD2 (5 bases). With 3 bases removed from V and 12 bases from J, the gap between germline ends came to 9 bases. CDR3 size: 11 residues.

The CDR3 nucleotides are TGCGCCAGCAGCTTTGGGCTAGTGTGGACAGATACGCAGTATTTT. Residues: CASSFGLVWTDTQYF. This chain connects TRBV5-1 to TRBJ2-3, with no clear D. The germline V gene has CDR1 SGHRS and CDR2 YFSETQ. This CDR3 region has 15 residues. Trimming stripped 2 bases from V and 3 bases from J, with 13 bases between.

The sample holds a few counts of this clone. This sequence joins TRBV7-2 and TRBJ2-3; D not certain. V lost 2 bases to trimming and J lost 2 bases, with 8 bases between them. This CDR3 spans 14 amino acids. Germline V gene data show CDR1 as SGHTA and CDR2 as FQGNSA. The CDR3 spells CASSLLRTTDTQYF. For the CDR3, the DNA is TGTGCCAGCAGCTTATTAAGGACCACAGATACGCAGTATTTT.

The chain employs TRBV19 and TRBJ2-2, with a weak D call TRBD1 (6 bases). CDR3 length: 13 amino acids. Germline CDR1 reads LNHDA; CDR2 reads SQIVND (reference sequence). The V and J ends lost 5 bases and 6 bases respectively, with 10 bases between them. CDR3 amino acids: CASSSYRAGELFF. For the CDR3, the DNA is TGTGCCAGTAGTTCCTACAGGGCCGGGGAGCTGTTTTTT. The full variable domain, completed using reference TRBV19 and TRBJ2-2, is DGGITQSPKYLFRKEGQNVTLSCEQNLNHDAMYWYRQDPGQGLRLIYYSQIVNDFQKGDIAEGYSVSREKKESFPLTVTSAQKNPTAFYLCASSSYRAGELFFGEGSRLTVL.

About this clone: At one boundary the junction diverges from the germline segment, which might be a read error. The rearrangement joins TRBV6-1 to TRBJ2-3; perhaps TRBD1 as D (5 bases). The germline V gene encodes CDR1 MNHNS and CDR2 SASEGT. The CDR3 contains 16 residues. CDR3: CASREGAGWDTDTQYF. The DNA for the CDR3 is TGTGCCAGCAGGGAAGGGGCAGGGTGGGACACAGATACGCAGTATTTT.

The chain joins TRBV5-6 to TRBJ2-1; TRBD2 matches 12 bases. With V trimmed by 2 bases and J by 4 bases, 1 base remained unmatched. Germline loops: CDR1 SGHDT, CDR2 YYEEEE. The CDR3 sequence is 15 residues long. CDR3 DNA: TGTGCCAGCAGCTTACTAGCGGGGGGTTACAATGAGCAGTTCTTC. This gives the protein CASSLLAGGYNEQFF.

CDR3 nucleotides: TGTGCCACCAGCCGGGTAGCACCTAAGGGCGAGCAGTACTTC. It codes for CATSRVAPKGEQYF. This chain uses TRBV15 with TRBJ2-7; D unresolved. Deletions cut 5 bases from V and 6 bases from J, with 17 bases between. CDR3 size: 14 residues. CDR1 and CDR2 (germline): LNHNV, YYDKDF (reference sequence).

The rearrangement joins TRBV11-3 to TRBJ1-1; 7 nucleotides line up with TRBD1. The CDR3 has 15 amino acids. Germline V gene data show CDR1 as SGHNT and CDR2 as YENEEA. Germline trimming cut 7 bases from V and 0 bases from J; bases unmatched to any gene: 8. The CDR3 bases are TGTGCCAGCAAGTACAGGGGACAAATGAACACTGAAGCTTTCTTT. It translates to CASKYRGQMNTEAFF.

The chain has TRBV9 and TRBJ2-5; 12 bases align to TRBD1. The J segment lost 5 bases and the V segment lost 3 bases, leaving 5 bases of the junction unmatched. The germline V gene has CDR1 SGDLS and CDR2 YYNGEE. CDR3 length equals 15 residues. The CDR3 DNA reads as TGTGCCAGCAGCGGGGGACAGGGGGCTTGGGAGACCCAGTACTTC. This translates into CASSGGQGAWETQYF.

The V gene is TRBV7-2, the J gene TRBJ2-7; TRBD1 matches 10 bases. Germline-derived CDR1 and CDR2 are SGHTA and FQGNSA. J lost 4 bases, V lost 1 base, and 1 base had no gene match. The CDR3 is 14 residues long. The CDR3 region has the DNA TGTGCCAGCAGCTTAGGACAGGGGGCATACGAGCAGTACTTC. It is translated as CASSLGQGAYEQYF.

The chain is built from TRBV6-5 and TRBJ2-1; D perhaps matches TRBD1 (6 bases). Germline V gives CDR1 MNHEY, CDR2 SVGAGI. This CDR3 spans 15 amino acids. V lost 5 bases and J lost 0, with 11 bases in between. CDR3 nucleotide sequence: TGTGCCAGCAGTCCAACAGGGCTCTCCTACAATGAGCAGTTCTTC. This encodes CASSPTGLSYNEQFF.

The rearrangement uses TRBV19 and TRBJ2-1; D is perhaps TRBD2 (6 bases). The length of the CDR3 is 15 residues. V was trimmed by 0 bases and J by 7 bases, leaving 13 bases between them. Germline assignment: CDR1 LNHDA and CDR2 SQIVND (reference sequence). This CDR3 reads CASSIDLAGWNEQFF. CDR3 coding DNA: TGTGCCAGTAGTATAGATCTGGCGGGATGGAATGAGCAGTTCTTC.

In this sample, this clone turned up a few times. In nucleotides, the CDR3 is TGTGCCAGCAGTCCCCATTTGATCGGGGAGCTGTTTTTT. It encodes CASSPHLIGELFF. The chain employs TRBV27 and TRBJ2-2, with D unclear. Germline loops: CDR1 MNHEY, CDR2 SMNVEV (reference sequence). V lost 5 bases and J 7 bases, leaving 11 bases between the germline ends. The CDR3 is 13 amino acids.

CDR3 DNA: TGTGCCAGCAGCTTGGTTGGGGAGACCTACGAGCAGTACTTC. Translation: CASSLVGETYEQYF. This chain connects TRBV5-4 to TRBJ2-7; weak D call: TRBD2 (5 bases). The V gene lost 0 bases and the J gene lost 2 bases, with 9 bases spanning the gap. Germline V gene data show CDR1 as SGHNT and CDR2 as YYREEE (reference sequence). The length of the CDR3 is 14 residues.

V and J are TRBV6-5 and TRBJ2-7; D uncertain. The germline CDR1 and CDR2 sequences are MNHEY and SVGAGI. The CDR3 is 14 amino acids. Trimming pared 10 bases from V and 0 bases from J, leaving 16 bases between. CDR3 sequence: CATSRITSSYEQYF. The CDR3 DNA reads TGTGCCACCTCGAGGATTACCAGCTCCTACGAGCAGTACTTC.

The chain uses TRBV7-2 and TRBJ2-7, with 8 bases that match TRBD2. The CDR3 length is 15 residues. The J segment lost 2 bases and the V segment lost 1 base, leaving 4 bases of the junction unmatched. Germline CDR1 SGHTA, CDR2 FQGNSA. CDR3 DNA sequence: TGTGCCAGCAGCTTAGGGCGGGGGGCGGCCTACGAGCAGTACTTC. It translates to CASSLGRGAAYEQYF. The entire variable domain, with the rest obtained from reference TRBV7-2 and TRBJ2-7, is as follows: GAGVSQSPSNKVTEKGKDVELRCDPISGHTALYWYRQSLGQGLEFLIYFQGNSAPDKSGLPSDRFSAERTGGSVSTLTIQRTQQEDSAVYLCASSLGRGAAYEQYFGPGTRLTVT.

The chain joins TRBV12-5 to TRBJ1-1; the D gene is possibly TRBD1 (5 bases). This CDR3 is built from 17 residues. V lost 5 bases and J 0 bases, leaving 19 bases between the germline ends. Per germline, CDR1 LGHNT and CDR2 FRNRAP. The chain's CDR3 is CASGPPGRINMNTEAFF. The CDR3 DNA is TGTGCTAGTGGTCCCCCGGGACGGATCAACATGAACACTGAAGCTTTCTTT. The variable domain in full, with the rest retrieved from reference TRBV12-5 and TRBJ1-1, is DARVTQTPRHKVTEMGQEVTMRCQPILGHNTVFWYRQTMMQGLELLAYFRNRAPLDDSGMPKDRFSAEMPDATLATLKIQPSEPRDSAVYFCASGPPGRINMNTEAFFGQGTRLTVV.

This clone occurred a few times. The CDR3 protein is CAWRKQGLDNSPLHF. The CDR3 coding sequence is TGTGCCTGGAGGAAACAGGGTTTGGATAATTCACCCCTCCACTTT. This chain uses TRBV30 with TRBJ1-6; D is possibly TRBD1 (6 bases). Germline values: CDR1 GTSNPN, CDR2 SVGIG (reference sequence). The length of the CDR3 is 15 residues. V lost 3 bases and J 5 bases, leaving 14 bases between the germline ends. The full variable domain, rest sourced from reference TRBV30 and TRBJ1-6, is SQTIHQWPATLVQPVGSPLSLECTVEGTSNPNLYWYRQAAGRGLQLLFYSVGIGQISSEVPQNLSASRPQDRQFILSSKKLLLSDSGFYLCAWRKQGLDNSPLHFGNGTRLTVT.

The genes are TRBV19 and TRBJ2-7; TRBD1 might be the D (5 bases). V lost 3 bases and J lost 2, with 8 bases in between. The CDR3 contains 13 residues. Germline V lookup: CDR1 LNHDA, CDR2 SQIVND (reference sequence). The CDR3 loop reads CASSISRAYEQYF. In nucleotides, the CDR3 is TGTGCCAGTAGTATTTCCAGGGCCTACGAGCAGTACTTC. Full variable domain (missing parts from reference TRBV19 and TRBJ2-7): DGGITQSPKYLFRKEGQNVTLSCEQNLNHDAMYWYRQDPGQGLRLIYYSQIVNDFQKGDIAEGYSVSREKKESFPLTVTSAQKNPTAFYLCASSISRAYEQYFGPGTRLTVT.

The chain uses TRBV5-1 and TRBJ1-3, with D tentatively TRBD1 (5 bases). The CDR3 sequence is 14 residues long. Trimming removed 2 bases at V and 4 bases at J, with 10 bases between. Germline values: CDR1 SGHRS, CDR2 YFSETQ. The CDR3 region is CASSFSQGGNTIYF. CDR3 coding DNA: TGCGCCAGCAGCTTTTCGCAGGGAGGAAACACCATATATTTT. Full variable domain (missing parts from reference TRBV5-1 and TRBJ1-3): KAGVTQTPRYLIKTRGQQVTLSCSPISGHRSVSWYQQTPGQGLQFLFEYFSETQRNKGNFPGRFSGRQFSNSRSEMNVSTLELGDSALYLCASSFSQGGNTIYFGEGSWLTVV.

The genes are TRBV4-2 and TRBJ2-4; TRBD2 agrees at 7 bases. J gave up 2 bases and V 1 base, and 8 bases lay outside the gene matches. The V gene's germline CDR1 is LGHNA and CDR2 YNFKEQ. The CDR3 loop spans 17 amino acids. The CDR3 coding sequence is TGTGCCAGCAGCCAAGTGGGACTAACGCCGTCCAAAAACATTCAGTACTTC. Protein: CASSQVGLTPSKNIQYF.

The chain carries TRBV30 and TRBJ1-3, with TRBD1 matching 7 bases. V trimming: 2 bases; J trimming: 4 bases; junction bases outside the gene matches: 11. The germline CDR1 and CDR2 sequences are GTSNPN and SVGIG (reference sequence). The CDR3 length is 16 residues. CDR3 region: CAWSKRVGTAGNTIYF. The CDR3 DNA sequence: TGTGCCTGGAGTAAAAGAGTGGGGACAGCCGGAAACACCATATATTTT.

The gene calls are TRBV29-1 and TRBJ1-4, with D uncertain. The V gene's germline CDR1 is SQVTM and CDR2 ANQGSEA. The CDR3 covers 12 residues. The V end was cut by 5 bases, the J end by 5 bases, with 9 bases between. The CDR3 coding sequence is TGCAGCGTTTGGCCGGAGAATGAAAAACTGTTTTTT. The encoded protein is CSVWPENEKLFF.

J is TRBJ2-3 and V is TRBV5-1; D unresolved. This CDR3 contains 14 residues. The V gene's germline CDR1 is SGHRS and CDR2 YFSETQ. V was pared by 3 bases and J by 0 bases, with 8 bases between. The DNA for the CDR3 is TGCGCCAGCAGCTCCAATCCCAGCACAGATACGCAGTATTTT. Its protein is CASSSNPSTDTQYF.

This clone has just one count. The V gene is TRBV7-2, the J gene TRBJ2-7; 7 bases fit TRBD2. V gave up 3 bases and J gave up 7 bases; unmatched junction bases: 3. This CDR3 has 12 amino acids. Germline lookup yields CDR1 SGHTA and CDR2 FQGNSA. The CDR3 protein is CASSFLAAEQYF. The CDR3 DNA reads as TGTGCCAGCAGCTTCCTAGCGGCGGAGCAGTACTTC.

The rearrangement uses TRBV5-1 and TRBJ2-3; 8 nucleotides agree with TRBD2. Germline V lookup: CDR1 SGHRS, CDR2 YFSETQ. The CDR3 has 14 residues. The trim removed 3 bases at V and 6 bases at J, leaving 6 bases unmatched. CDR3 sequence reads: CASSSGGAGDTQYF. CDR3 nucleotide sequence: TGCGCCAGCAGCTCCGGGGGGGCCGGTGATACGCAGTATTTT.

This chain links TRBV20-1 with TRBJ2-3; 7 bases align to TRBD1. From germline, CDR1 is DFQATT and CDR2 SNEGSKA (reference sequence). V dropped 3 bases and J dropped 1; count of bases not matched to a gene: 7. This CDR3 has 15 residues. As DNA, the CDR3 is TGCAGTGCTAGTTATGAGGGGGCGGGCACAGATACGCAGTATTTT. Its protein product is CSASYEGAGTDTQYF.

The sample holds a few counts of this clone. This chain links TRBV6-6 with TRBJ2-7, with 10 bases that match TRBD1. The CDR3 has 15 amino acids. Germline V gene sequence: CDR1 MNHNY, CDR2 SVGAGI (reference sequence). The trim removed 1 base at V and 5 bases at J, leaving 5 bases unmatched. CDR3 in DNA: TGTGCCAGCAGTTACTTCGGGACAGGGGTCGACGAGCAGTACTTC. Translating it yields CASSYFGTGVDEQYF.

The rearrangement uses TRBV19 and TRBJ1-1, with 11 bases aligning to TRBD1. J was trimmed by 9 bases and V by 6 bases; bases with no gene match: 6. This CDR3 comprises 13 residues. Germline lookup yields CDR1 LNHDA and CDR2 SQIVND (reference sequence). CDR3 DNA sequence: TGTGCCAGTAGCGGGGACAGGGGGAGACAAGCTTTCTTT. Translated: CASSGDRGRQAFF.

The chain combines TRBV5-4 with TRBJ2-3; D might be TRBD1 (6 bases). The CDR3 has 16 amino acids. V dropped 4 bases and J dropped 1 base, with 16 bases sitting between them. Germline CDR1 reads SGHNT; CDR2 reads YYREEE (reference sequence). The CDR3 region is CASSRLDSSGTDTQYF. As DNA, the CDR3 is TGTGCCAGCAGCCGCCTGGACAGTTCTGGCACAGATACGCAGTATTTT.

V and J are TRBV29-1 and TRBJ2-2; D may be TRBD2 (5 bases). The CDR3 consists of 14 residues. The V gene's germline CDR1 is SQVTM and CDR2 ANQGSEA. V gave up 7 bases and J gave up 2 bases, with 14 bases separating them. The CDR3 sequence is CSAAGGLNTGELFF. CDR3 DNA sequence: TGCAGCGCCGCCGGCGGGTTAAACACCGGGGAGCTGTTTTTT.